The sequence of this T cell receptor beta chain was determined in a study of T cell responses to AZD1222 COVID-19 vaccine (dated by TCRdb to 2020 to 2022). A note on the overall study: AZD1222 recipients given second doses at about 4 weeks or at about 12 weeks were pooled, since spike-specific TCR depth and breadth were not found to differ between the two schedules. A total of 233 trial participants underwent TCR sequencing, of whom roughly 210 received two doses of AZD1222 and about 26 received two doses of the MenACWY control vaccine. Enrollment into the trials was organized by age into subgroups of 18-55, 56-69 and 70-plus years, and those subgroups contained about 150, 27 and 61 TCR-sequenced participants, respectively.

In the paper's terms, the time point label means: baseline before first vaccination. The vaccinee samples were drawn from two UK trials, COV001 and COV002, one of which was a single-blind randomized controlled phase 2/3 trial testing AZD1222 (ChAdOx1 nCoV-19) in healthy adults. For TCRbeta chain sequencing, PBMC samples from trial participants were taken at day 0 and at day 28 after the second dose. In the case of this clone: Its antigen target is currently unknown. Base-call qualities are not available, and no considerably larger clone is one nucleotide away.

The CDR3 regions of human TCRbeta chains were analyzed by immunosequencing. Per the original workflow: Repertoire TCRs were checked for matches against a reference library of SARS-CoV-2-specific TCRs that had been generated using the MIRA antigen-specificity platform. Breadth was defined as the fraction of unique TCRs that were SARS-CoV-2-associated, and depth was defined as the fraction of total T cells that were SARS-CoV-2-associated. Using the MIRA data, every spike-specific TCR was mapped to the spike region that the TCR reacted to and assigned to either a CD4 or a CD8 class. Log10-transformed breadth and depth values were compared by one-way ANOVA with Sidak's multiple comparisons tests. The table comes from immuneACCESS by way of TCRdb, which keeps in-frame sequences with V and J called. Part of the clones is missing from these tables; in studies checked, under half for an unresolved V gene and the rest for unknown reasons. V and J calls and clone size come straight from that table; D and trimming were deduced from the DNA. The sample table shows roughly 160,000 clones, and 90% are seen once. The ten largest account for roughly 1.6% of the sample.

Summary of the overall study and its limitations: Because no day 14 peak-response samples were available, repertoires were characterized only after the peak T cell response. Conclusions about previously exposed vaccinees were limited because only six AZD1222 recipients were SARS-CoV-2 seropositive at baseline. In the small 56-69-year group, the increase in depth fell short of significance, most likely because of low power. After two AZD1222 doses, both the breadth and the depth of spike-specific TCRs were significantly higher than at day 0 and than in MenACWY recipients. Participants were mostly white British and included more females than males, and it was suggested by the authors that clonal diversity may have been underestimated. The whole spike protein was spanned by vaccine-associated CD4 TCRs, and dominant responses were seen in regions 160-218 and 743-854. Reportedly, almost half of the unique spike-specific TCRs recognized epitopes lying outside the regions that are mutated in the B.1.351 and B.1.1.7 variants.

The sequencing used peripheral blood, collected on day 0 of AZD1222 vaccination. This clonotype originated in an adult in good health.

The CDR3 protein is CASMTPGLILYNEQFF. At the DNA level, the sequence is TGTGCCAGCATGACCCCGGGACTGATTCTTTACAATGAGCAGTTCTTC. The chain was built from TRBV2 and TRBJ2-1, and perhaps TRBD2 as D gene, on 6 matching bases. CDR1 and CDR2 were assigned from the germline V gene as SNHLY and FYNNEI. Counted from cysteine to phenylalanine, this CDR3 has 16 amino acids. Left in the record is the CDR3 DNA by itself, 48 bases read in frame from the first base. V is pared back by 7 bases and J by 4 bases, with 20 bases lying between the germline termini.